What follows describes a single T cell receptor beta chain. The antigen remains undetermined. This record belongs to a study of cytomegalovirus exposure and HLA in healthy donors. Germline V gene lookup returns CDR1 SGHTA and CDR2 FQGNSA. Trimming stripped 3 bases from V and 2 bases from J, with 9 bases between. The CDR3 consists of 14 residues. Findings and limits, study-wide: Reports credit the classifier with highly specific, highly sensitive diagnosis of cytomegalovirus status.

PCR used 60 Vbeta primers and 13 Jbeta primers. Generated by immunoSEQ multiplex PCR, the TCRdb table keeps only in-frame clones and is missing some. The sample holds about 91,000 clones, approximately 90% seen once. The rearrangement joins TRBV7-2 to TRBJ2-3; perhaps TRBD2 as D (6 bases). The TCR originated in a man aged 18 to 35 in good health and CMV-seronegative. The sample comprised PBMCs. The CDR3 region is CASSFGGDTDTQYF. CDR3 coding DNA: TGTGCCAGCAGCTTCGGCGGGGACACAGATACGCAGTATTTT.